A selection of T cell receptor beta chains follows, all from one sample in a study of shared clonotypes between healthy human individuals. Repertoires were generated with immunoSEQ multiplex PCR, while TCRdb's copy carries only in-frame clones and drops some. The data show over 950,000 clones, 70% to 85% seen once. Sequenced: memory CD4+ T cells from PBMCs. All receptors come from a young man in good health. Some clones in this sample may be carry-over from other donors' samples. Both conserved end residues are part of each CDR3. The D gene is left open where the match is weak. Size is omitted from some rows. Given values are once, few, many or a class for expanded clones.

.	TRBV29-1	TRBJ2-2	15	TRBD1	TGCAGCGTTGAAAAGACAGGGGGCGTTGACGGGGAGCTGTTTTTT	CSVEKTGGVDGELFF
.	TRBV30	TRBJ2-7	14	TRBD2	TGTGCCTGGAGCCCACGGGGGGGAGGTGACGAGCAGTACTTC	CAWSPRGGGDEQYF
.	TRBV5-1	TRBJ2-3	14	.	TGCGCCAGCAGCTTGGGACTAGTGGCAGATACGCAGTATTTT	CASSLGLVADTQYF
.	TRBV5-5	TRBJ2-6	15	.	TGTGCCAGCAACCGGGAGCTGGCTGGGGCCAACGTCCTGACTTTC	CASNRELAGANVLTF
.	TRBV30	TRBJ1-3	13	.	TGTGCCTGGAGTGCAGGCTATGGAAACACCATATATTTT	CAWSAGYGNTIYF
.	TRBV29-1	TRBJ1-1	12	.	TGCAGCGTTGATTCGGGGGGCGATGAAGCTTTCTTT	CSVDSGGDEAFF
once	TRBV9	TRBJ2-7	15	.	TGTGCCAGCAGCGTAGTAGGGCTAGCAATGGACGAGCAGTACTTC	CASSVVGLAMDEQYF
few	TRBV10-3	TRBJ2-5	12	TRBD1	TGTGCCATCAGTCCAGGGGGAGAGACCCAGTACTTC	CAISPGGETQYF
few	TRBV9	TRBJ2-1	16	TRBD2	TGTGCCAGCAGCGTAGCCGGGACTAGTGGGTACAATGAGCAGTTCTTC	CASSVAGTSGYNEQFF
.	TRBV7-8	TRBJ2-5	15	.	TGTGCCAGCAGCTTGGGTAGACTGAGGGGAGAGACCCAGTACTTC	CASSLGRLRGETQYF
.	TRBV4-2	TRBJ2-5	13	.	TGTGCCAGCAGCCATAGAAGCCAAGAGACCCAGTACTTC	CASSHRSQETQYF
.	TRBV18	TRBJ1-3	13	.	TGTGCCAGCTCACGAACGACTGGAAACACCATATATTTT	CASSRTTGNTIYF
.	TRBV28	TRBJ1-2	16	TRBD1	TGTGCCAGCTCCTCGGGACAGCCGAGAGCTAACTATGGCTACACCTTC	CASSSGQPRANYGYTF
.	TRBV6-1	TRBJ2-7	15	TRBD1	TGTGCCAGCAGTGTAGTAGACAGGGGGCCCTACGAGCAGTACTTC	CASSVVDRGPYEQYF
many	TRBV4-1	TRBJ2-5	13	.	TGCGCCAGCAGCCAAGGGGCGGGTGAGACCCAGTACTTC	CASSQGAGETQYF
few	TRBV29-1	TRBJ1-1	11	.	TGCAGCGTGCAGATGGGGACTGAAGCTTTCTTT	CSVQMGTEAFF
.	TRBV19	TRBJ2-2	16	.	TGTGCCAGTAGTACCCGAAAAGCACCCAACACCGGGGAGCTGTTTTTT	CASSTRKAPNTGELFF
.	TRBV19	TRBJ2-3	17	TRBD1	TGTGCCAGTAGTAGGATCTCCGGGACAGGGTTAACAGATACGCAGTATTTT	CASSRISGTGLTDTQYF
.	TRBV9	TRBJ2-2	16	TRBD2	TGTGCCAGCAGCGGGACTAGCGGGAGGGTAAACGGGGAGCTGTTTTTT	CASSGTSGRVNGELFF
.	TRBV5-8	TRBJ2-2	16	.	TGTGCCAGCAGCTATGCGCGGGCCGGCGGCACCGGGGAGCTGTTTTTT	CASSYARAGGTGELFF
.	TRBV7-9	TRBJ2-2	13	.	TGTGCCAGCAGCGTTCCTGGGGCCGGGGAGCTGTTTTTT	CASSVPGAGELFF
.	TRBV9	TRBJ1-2	13	.	TGTGCCAGCAGCGTAGCGGAGGGCTATGGCTACACCTTC	CASSVAEGYGYTF
.	TRBV28	TRBJ2-3	16	TRBD2	TGTGCCAGCAGTTTCAGACTAGCGGGAGTTGGAGATACGCAGTATTTT	CASSFRLAGVGDTQYF
many	TRBV7-9	TRBJ1-1	14	.	TGTGCCAGCAGCCCCCTTACCACGAACACTGAAGCTTTCTTT	CASSPLTTNTEAFF
.	TRBV5-6	TRBJ2-1	14	TRBD2	TGTGCCAGCAGCTTGGCGGGACTAGTAAATGAGCAGTTCTTC	CASSLAGLVNEQFF
once	TRBV19	TRBJ1-2	14	.	TGTGCCAGTAGTCCTTCAACAGTTTCTGGAGGCTACACCTTC	CASSPSTVSGGYTF
.	TRBV7-2	TRBJ2-7	14	TRBD2	TGTGCCAGCAGGCAGGGAGGGATTTCGTACGAGCAGTACTTC	CASRQGGISYEQYF
.	TRBV19	TRBJ2-7	14	TRBD2	TGTGCCAGTAGTATTACGGGAGGGAGACCTGTGCAGTACTTC	CASSITGGRPVQYF
.	TRBV7-2	TRBJ1-1	14	.	TGTGCCAGCATGTGGGGGCGGGGTAACACTGAAGCTTTCTTT	CASMWGRGNTEAFF
.	TRBV6-6	TRBJ2-1	13	.	TGTGCCAGCAGAGGACCGGGTAGGGATGAGCAGTTCTTC	CASRGPGRDEQFF
once	TRBV7-2	TRBJ1-5	14	.	TGTGCCAGCAGCTTTAGACAGGACCTAGGGCCCCAGCATTTT	CASSFRQDLGPQHF
few	TRBV18	TRBJ2-5	15	.	TGTGCCAGCTCACCACCAGGGGGGGGCCAAGAGACCCAGTACTTC	CASSPPGGGQETQYF
.	TRBV11-2	TRBJ2-7	12	TRBD2	TGTGCCAGCAGCTTACGGGAGGGCGAGCAGTACTTC	CASSLREGEQYF
.	TRBV5-5	TRBJ1-3	18	.	TGTGCCAGCAGCTTGGCCATCAGGACTGGCAGCTCTGGAAACACCATATATTTT	CASSLAIRTGSSGNTIYF
few	TRBV7-9	TRBJ1-3	14	.	TGTGCCAGCAGCTTCGGAGGGGCAGGAAACACCATATATTTT	CASSFGGAGNTIYF
.	TRBV5-4	TRBJ1-2	14	.	TGTGCCAGCAGTTTTGCAGCGGGGGGCCCTGGCTACACCTTC	CASSFAAGGPGYTF
.	TRBV28	TRBJ2-6	20	.	TGTGCCAGCAGTTCGACCCGGACGCCTGGACCCAAATATGGGGCCAACGTCCTGACTTTC	CASSSTRTPGPKYGANVLTF